This T cell receptor beta chain appears in the sequencing data of a study of blood T cell repertoires in COVID-19 (dated by TCRdb to 2020 to 2022). Background on the whole study: Samples covering the acute and convalescent phases of COVID-19 were provided by collaborators in the United States, Italy and Spain. The material from the prospective study consisted of cDNA or gDNA derived from T cells, B-cell-depleted T cells, or PBMCs. Subjects who had been exposed to COVID-19, were actively infected with it, or had recovered from it provided the deeply sampled blood TCRbeta repertoires that made up the dataset. The repertoires were released in a freely available public database intended as a resource for research on the immune response to SARS-CoV-2. Samples were obtained from the ongoing ImmuneRACE study (first 160 participants) and from some 1,200 subjects provided by 6 global collaborators. Nearly every sample came with metadata listing a de-identified subject ID, COVID-19 status, age in years and sex. Where HLA class I and class II types were available, the types were taken from metadata supplied by the sample provider, not from assay-based typing.

V and J are truncated by 4 bases and 0 bases respectively, leaving an intervening sequence of 14 bases. The CDR3 runs 16 residues from the cysteine to the phenylalanine. The read is trimmed to its CDR3 DNA, 48 bases read in frame from base 1. CDR1 is given as SNHLY and CDR2 as FYNNEI, both from the germline V gene. The immunoSEQ Assay, a bias-controlled multiplex PCR, was used to amplify TCRbeta CDR3 regions from genomic DNA. As for the authors' bioinformatics: Within the assay, amplification of reference gene primers was used to estimate how many nucleated cells each sample contained. To quantify the absolute abundance of each unique TCRbeta CDR3 rearrangement, sequence reads were collapsed and filtered. For each sample, productive Simpson clonality was calculated as the square root of Simpson's diversity index across productive rearrangements. Sourced from immuneACCESS, this table was stored by TCRdb with only in-frame sequences that have V and J called. A share of the clones is absent; for the studies checked, an unresolved V gene accounts for under half, and the remainder has no known explanation. That table is the source of V, J and clone size, and D and trimming were worked out from the DNA. In this sample the table shows roughly 120,000 clones, roughly 80% of which occur a single time. In total, the top ten clones hold approximately 4.2% of the sample.

About this clone itself: Its antigen is unknown. Base-call qualities are not available, and no considerably larger clone is one nucleotide away.

The collaborating institutions used their own protocols to collect whole blood in K2EDTA tubes. For TCRbeta analysis, collaborators shipped samples in one of three forms: frozen whole blood, isolated PBMCs, or DNA extracted from either of those sample types. Study-level results and caveats: Clinical and demographic metadata were provided uncurated, with the amount varying by source and participant.

The chain is encoded by TRBV2 joined to TRBJ2-3; possibly the D gene is TRBD2, per 7 matching bases. This TCR was sampled from a human donor in a cohort sampled during active or convalescent COVID-19. Material for sequencing was peripheral blood. The DNA is TGTGCCAGCAGTGCTAAGGGGGGGGGTAGCACAGATACGCAGTATTTT. Its amino acids are CASSAKGGGSTDTQYF.